Shown below are 32 T cell receptor beta chains from a single sample sequenced in a study of identical twins. Using its own MiXCR run on the 5' RACE reads, TCRdb lists one record per CDR3 protein. The table has 200,000 to 300,000 distinct CDR3 sequences, 8% to 11% seen once; the top ten hold 8% to 10%. The sample was memory T cells sorted from blood. These receptors were collected from a man aged 50 to 59 in good health.

This clonotype occurred many times. The chain combines TRBV9 with TRBJ2-7; 9 bases align to TRBD2. V shed 1 base, J shed 6 bases, and the junction held 8 bases outside the gene matches. CDR3 length equals 15 residues. Looked up from germline, CDR1 is SGDLS and CDR2 is YYNGEE. The CDR3 coding sequence is TGTGCCAGCAGCGTACTCAGCGGGGGGTTTGGCGAGCAGTACTTC. This codes for CASSVLSGGFGEQYF.

The V and J genes are TRBV7-2 and TRBJ1-6; the D is unclear. CDR1 is SGHTA, CDR2 FQGNSA, per germline. V was clipped by 5 bases and J by 3 bases, with 5 bases between them. The CDR3 has 13 amino acids. Written as DNA, the CDR3 is TGTGCCAGCAGCGAAGACTATAATTCACCCCTCCACTTT. This translates into CASSEDYNSPLHF.

The V and J genes are TRBV30 and TRBJ1-6; D perhaps matches TRBD1 (5 bases). This CDR3 region has 14 residues. Germline V gives CDR1 GTSNPN, CDR2 SVGIG (reference sequence). Trimming pared 0 bases from V and 9 bases from J, leaving 12 bases between. The CDR3 DNA reads as TGTGCCTGGAGTGTTGAGTCTGGGGGTTCACCCCTCCACTTT. It yields the protein CAWSVESGGSPLHF.

This clonotype was counted between two and nine times. The chain has TRBV11-2 and TRBJ1-1, with D unresolved. The germline gives CDR1 SGHAT, CDR2 FQNNGV. Between the trimmed V and J ends, which lost 5 bases and 3 bases, there was a span of 16 bases. The CDR3 sequence is 15 residues long. CDR3 sequence reads: CASSQASGWHTEAFF. CDR3 bases: TGTGCCAGCAGCCAAGCCTCCGGTTGGCACACTGAAGCTTTCTTT.

This clonotype was found many times. The rearrangement joins TRBV7-2 to TRBJ2-3; D remains unclear. The CDR3 length is 13 residues. V was cut by 4 bases and J by 4 bases, with 9 bases left in between. CDR1 SGHTA and CDR2 FQGNSA come from the germline V gene. The CDR3 sequence: CASSSGRADTQYF. The CDR3 DNA is TGTGCCAGCAGCTCCGGACGGGCAGATACGCAGTATTTT.

This clonotype was found a few times. This chain links TRBV18 with TRBJ2-7; D gene uncertain. With 2 bases removed from V and 6 bases from J, the gap between germline ends came to 14 bases. Germline assignment: CDR1 KGHSH and CDR2 LQKENI. The CDR3 spans 14 residues. The CDR3 spells CASSPNSKASEQYF. In DNA, the CDR3 is TGTGCCAGCTCACCAAACTCCAAGGCCTCCGAGCAGTACTTC.

In this sample, this clonotype turned up many times. This rearrangement joins TRBV14 to TRBJ1-2; D ambiguous. Germline CDR1 and CDR2: SGHDN and FVKESK. The CDR3 runs 14 residues. V shed 5 bases and J shed 7 bases, with 17 bases lying between them. CDR3 loop: CASSGRGRGSGYTF. CDR3 nucleotides: TGTGCCAGCAGCGGACGGGGTAGAGGTAGTGGCTACACCTTC.

Many counts were recorded for this clonotype. The rearrangement uses TRBV11-2 and TRBJ1-2, with D uncertain. From germline, CDR1 is SGHAT and CDR2 FQNNGV. V shed 1 base and J shed 8 bases, with 11 bases lying between them. The CDR3 is 13 residues long. This chain's CDR3 is CASSLGPGRGYTF. The DNA of the CDR3 is TGTGCCAGCAGCTTAGGGCCAGGCCGGGGCTACACCTTC.

This clonotype was picked up many times. The gene calls are TRBV6-2 or TRBV6-3 and TRBJ1-2; 8 bases agree with TRBD1. The CDR3 runs to 14 residues. In germline, CDR1 is MNHEY, CDR2 SVGEGT. Germline trimming cut 4 bases from V and 3 bases from J; bases unmatched to any gene: 4. The CDR3, as DNA: TGTGCCAGCAGTTCTGGACAGGGATACTATGGCTACACCTTC. This encodes CASSSGQGYYGYTF.

The V gene is TRBV7-9, the J gene TRBJ1-2; tentatively, D is TRBD1 (5 bases). The CDR3 has 15 amino acids. Germline V CDR1 and CDR2: SEHNR, FQNEAQ (reference sequence). V was clipped by 5 bases and J by 1 base, with 14 bases between them. Here the CDR3 DNA reads TGTGCCAGCAGCGGGGGGGAAGAAATTAACTATGGCTACACCTTC. It is translated as CASSGGEEINYGYTF. The full variable domain, completed using reference TRBV7-9 and TRBJ1-2, is DTGVSQNPRHKITKRGQNVTFRCDPISEHNRLYWYRQTLGQGPEFLTYFQNEAQLEKSRLLSDRFSAERPKGSFSTLEIQRTEQGDSAMYLCASSGGEEINYGYTFGSGTRLTVV.

This clonotype was counted at least ten times. J is TRBJ1-1 and V is TRBV9; D remains unclear. Germline V gene data show CDR1 as SGDLS and CDR2 as YYNGEE. Trimming removed 0 bases from V and 8 bases from J, with 11 bases in between. The length of the CDR3 is 13 residues. Here the CDR3 reads CASSVGPVTEAFF. In nucleotides, the CDR3 is TGTGCCAGCAGCGTAGGGCCCGTGACCGAAGCTTTCTTT. The variable domain in full, with the rest retrieved from reference TRBV9 and TRBJ1-1, is DSGVTQTPKHLITATGQRVTLRCSPRSGDLSVYWYQQSLDQGLQFLIQYYNGEERAKGNILERFSAQQFPDLHSELNLSSLELGDSALYFCASSVGPVTEAFFGQGTRLTVV.

There are many counts of this clonotype. This sequence joins TRBV5-1 and TRBJ2-5, with 8 bases that match TRBD1. This CDR3 region has 15 residues. Germline CDR1 SGHRS, CDR2 YFSETQ. The V and J ends lost 2 bases and 5 bases, in that order; junction bases with no gene match: 8. CDR3 sequence reads: CASSLGAGGMETQYF. In DNA, the CDR3 is TGCGCCAGCAGCTTAGGGGCAGGGGGCATGGAGACCCAGTACTTC.

The chain couples TRBV6-5 to TRBJ1-2; 7 bases fit TRBD1. This CDR3 has 15 amino acids. Germline lookup yields CDR1 MNHEY and CDR2 SVGAGI. Unmatched junction bases numbered 7, after V lost 2 bases and J lost 4 bases. CDR3 region: CASSYPTGTAYGYTF. The DNA of the CDR3 is TGTGCCAGCAGTTACCCCACCGGGACAGCCTATGGCTACACCTTC.

The V and J genes are TRBV20-1 and TRBJ2-4; the match to TRBD2 covers 11 bases. There are 15 residues in the CDR3. Germline CDR1 and CDR2: DFQATT and SNEGSKA (reference sequence). The ends lost 6 bases at V and 0 bases at J; junction bases unmatched: 4. This chain's CDR3 is CSAISGGEAKNIQYF. DNA of the CDR3: TGCAGTGCAATTAGCGGGGGGGAAGCCAAAAACATTCAGTACTTC.

This chain uses TRBV18 with TRBJ1-1, with unresolved D. CDR3 length: 16 residues. Trimming took 2 bases from V and 0 from J, leaving 13 bases between them. CDR1 KGHSH and CDR2 LQKENI come from the germline V gene. The CDR3 DNA is TGTGCCAGCTCACCAGAGCGTCCAGGAATGAACACTGAAGCTTTCTTT. This encodes CASSPERPGMNTEAFF.

The chain carries TRBV6-4 and TRBJ2-2; TRBD1 might be the D (6 bases). In germline, CDR1 is MRHNA, CDR2 SNTAGT. The CDR3 spans 15 residues. Trimming removed 5 bases from V and 1 base from J, with 11 bases in between. The CDR3 reads CASSPTGVNTGELFF. As DNA, the CDR3 is TGTGCCAGCAGTCCGACAGGCGTGAACACCGGGGAGCTGTTTTTT.

The V call is TRBV4-3, the J call TRBJ2-1, with TRBD2 matching over 11 bases. Germline assignment: CDR1 LGHNA and CDR2 YSLEER. Trimming cost V 2 bases and J 5 bases; bases outside gene matches: 5. This CDR3 spans 16 amino acids. The CDR3 DNA sequence: TGCGCCAGCAGCCAAACAACTAGCGGGAGACACAATGAGCAGTTCTTC. Its translation is CASSQTTSGRHNEQFF.

Many counts were recorded for this clonotype. The rearrangement links TRBV6-1 to TRBJ1-4; 9 bases agree with TRBD1. Germline loops: CDR1 MNHNS, CDR2 SASEGT. This CDR3 has 15 residues. Trimming removed 8 bases from V and 5 bases from J; junction bases left unmatched: 9. DNA for the CDR3: TGTGCCAGCCACAGGGGGCCCCGGATGAATGAAAAACTGTTTTTT. As protein: CASHRGPRMNEKLFF.

This clonotype has a count of ten or more. The rearrangement joins TRBV16 to TRBJ1-4; TRBD1 aligns across 10 bases. Germline V CDR1 and CDR2: KGHSY, FQNENV. After removal of 2 bases from V and 13 bases from J, the junction contained 10 bases not matched to a gene. This CDR3 is built from 15 residues. CDR3 DNA sequence: TGTGCCAGCAGCCAAGGGGACAGGGGAGTTGTCGGACTGTTTTTT. It is translated as CASSQGDRGVVGLFF. Complete variable domain (other parts from reference TRBV16 and TRBJ1-4): GEEVAQTPKHLVRGEGQKAKLYCAPIKGHSYVFWYQQVLKNEFKFLISFQNENVFDETGMPKERFSAKCLPNSPCSLEIQATKLEDSAVYFCASSQGDRGVVGLFFGSGTQLSVL.

V gene TRBV10-3 combines with J gene TRBJ2-2; 12 bases agree with TRBD2. The CDR3 is 17 amino acids. Germline V gives CDR1 ENHRY, CDR2 SYGVKD. Germline trimming cut 2 bases from V and 7 bases from J; bases unmatched to any gene: 8. CDR3 in amino acids: CAISEPLAGGLVGELFF. DNA of the CDR3: TGTGCCATCAGTGAGCCACTAGCGGGAGGTCTGGTCGGGGAGCTGTTTTTT.

This clonotype was recorded at least ten times. V usage is TRBV4-2 and J usage is TRBJ1-1; the D gene is possibly TRBD1 (6 bases). The CDR3 is 15 amino acids. Germline V gene data show CDR1 as LGHNA and CDR2 as YNFKEQ. V lost 1 base to trimming and J lost 5 bases, with 14 bases between them. CDR3 coding DNA: TGTGCCAGCAGCCAAGGGGCGGGGGGCGGTACTGAAGCTTTCTTT. Protein product: CASSQGAGGGTEAFF.

This clonotype turned up a few times. CDR3 protein: CASSQGGSGGAGDTQYF. Here the CDR3 DNA reads TGCGCCAGCAGCCAAGGTGGTAGCGGGGGGGCGGGAGATACGCAGTATTTT. The J gene is TRBJ2-3, the V gene TRBV4-3; 11 positions match TRBD2. The CDR3 is made up of 17 amino acids. Germline CDR1 is LGHNA and CDR2 is YSLEER. Trimming took 1 base from V and 5 from J; bases not matched to a gene: 8.

The rearrangement links TRBV10-3 to TRBJ2-3, with D uncertain. V lost 0 bases to trimming and J lost 0 bases, with 4 bases between them. The CDR3 has 14 residues. Germline CDR1 reads ENHRY; CDR2 reads SYGVKD. The CDR3 sequence: CAISESTSTDTQYF. The CDR3 DNA reads as TGTGCCATCAGTGAGTCCACTAGCACAGATACGCAGTATTTT.

As concerns this clonotype: This sequence may be a read error, since a much larger clone differs from it by one base. This chain joins TRBV5-4 and TRBJ2-1; D may be TRBD1 (7 bases). The ends were cut back, 3 bases at V and 3 bases at J, with 16 bases in the middle. Germline lookup yields CDR1 SGHNT and CDR2 YYREEE (reference sequence). This CDR3 is 16 amino acids long. The CDR3, as DNA: TGTGCCAGCAGCTCCGCTCGCGGGACAGTCTACAATGAGCAGTTCTTC. This encodes CASSSARGTVYNEQFF.

The rearrangement links TRBV19 to TRBJ2-3; 14 nucleotides agree with TRBD2. CDR3 length equals 18 residues. After removal of 4 bases from V and 4 bases from J, the junction contained 10 bases not matched to a gene. The V gene's germline CDR1 is LNHDA and CDR2 SQIVND (reference sequence). Here the CDR3 DNA reads TGTGCCAGTAGTAGAGCAGCAGCGGGACTAGCGGGAGCAGATACGCAGTATTTT. Residues: CASSRAAAGLAGADTQYF.

The rearrangement joins TRBV20-1 to TRBJ2-7, with 7 bases identical to TRBD2. V shed 6 bases, J shed 4 bases, and the junction held 12 bases outside the gene matches. CDR1 and CDR2 from the germline V gene are DFQATT and SNEGSKA (reference sequence). The CDR3 sequence is 14 residues long. CDR3 loop: CSAGSEGLRYEQYF. The CDR3 region has the DNA TGCAGTGCAGGCAGTGAGGGACTACGTTACGAGCAGTACTTC.

This clonotype showed up many times. The chain is built from TRBV20-1 and TRBJ2-7, with 10 bases aligning to TRBD1. The CDR3 totals 15 residues. CDR1 is DFQATT, CDR2 SNEGSKA, per germline (reference sequence). V shed 5 bases and J 5 bases; nucleotides not matched to a gene: 12. The CDR3: CSAPSPGQGRNEQYF. CDR3 sequence (DNA): TGCAGTGCTCCCTCTCCGGGACAGGGGCGGAACGAGCAGTACTTC.

This clonotype was observed many times. The chain employs TRBV10-3 and TRBJ1-5; 8 nucleotides match TRBD1. CDR3 length: 18 residues. In germline, CDR1 is ENHRY, CDR2 SYGVKD. The V and J ends lost 0 bases and 2 bases, in that order; junction bases with no gene match: 9. The CDR3 DNA sequence: TGTGCCATCAGTGAGTCGAGAGGGCAGGGGGCACGCAATCAGCCCCAGCATTTT. As protein: CAISESRGQGARNQPQHF.

The V gene is TRBV5-3, the J gene TRBJ1-5, with TRBD1 matching 8 bases. TRBV5-3 is given ORF status, its function remaining uncertain. J lost 2 bases, V lost 3 bases, and 7 bases had no gene match. The CDR3 extends over 16 amino acids. The CDR3 protein is CARSSPDRAGNQPQHF. In DNA form, the CDR3 reads TGTGCCAGAAGCTCCCCGGACAGGGCTGGCAATCAGCCCCAGCATTTT.

This clonotype showed up just a few times. The chain uses TRBV6-5 and TRBJ2-5; 8 nucleotides match TRBD2. The CDR3 contains 14 residues. The V gene's germline CDR1 is MNHEY and CDR2 SVGAGI. The ends lost 6 bases at V and 1 base at J; junction bases unmatched: 4. The CDR3 here is CASRLLAAQETQYF. The CDR3 bases are TGTGCCAGCAGGTTACTAGCGGCCCAAGAGACCCAGTACTTC.

The CDR3 region is CATPLGTGANTGELFF. As DNA, the CDR3 is TGTGCCACCCCTTTAGGGACAGGGGCCAACACCGGGGAGCTGTTTTTT. V usage is TRBV12-3 or TRBV12-4 and J usage is TRBJ2-2; 10 nucleotides agree with TRBD1. The junction had 10 bases not matched to a gene; V was cut back by 10 bases and J by 2 bases. The CDR3 has 16 residues.

The chain is built from TRBV3-1 and TRBJ1-4; maybe TRBD1 (5 bases). The CDR3 spans 16 residues. Germline V gene sequence: CDR1 LGHDT, CDR2 YNNKEL (reference sequence). The germline V and J ends were trimmed by 5 bases and 2 bases, with 15 bases remaining between them. The CDR3, as DNA: TGTGCCAGCAGCTCAGCGATATGGGGGACTAATGAAAAACTGTTTTTT. Amino acid sequence: CASSSAIWGTNEKLFF.